This TCR beta chain stems from a study of T cell responses to AZD1222 COVID-19 vaccine. Notes on the study in general: Nearly half of the spike-specific TCRs reportedly recognize variant regions that carry no mutations. Repertoire sampling was restricted to post-peak T cell response timepoints. Mostly white British, mostly female donors; authors suggested clonal diversity may be underestimated.

CDR3 length: 14 residues. The V and J ends lost 5 bases and 5 bases respectively, with 15 bases between them. Germline CDR1 and CDR2: MDHEN and SYDVKM. Data came from immunoSEQ multiplex PCR; TCRdb stores just in-frame clones and leaves some out. The table records about 180,000 clones, roughly 87% of them present only once. In regard to this clone: Its antigen is currently unknown.

The source is an adult in good health. The J gene is TRBJ1-1, the V gene TRBV28; D might be TRBD1 (5 bases). The material was peripheral blood, obtained on day 0 of AZD1222 vaccination. CDR3 coding DNA: TGTGCCAGCAGTCCCCCCGTGGGGCGGACTGAAGCTTTCTTT. Its protein product is CASSPPVGRTEAFF. Complete variable domain (other parts from reference TRBV28 and TRBJ1-1): DVKVTQSSRYLVKRTGEKVFLECVQDMDHENMFWYRQDPGLGLRLIYFSYDVKMKEKGDIPEGYSVSREKKERFSLILESASTNQTSMYLCASSPPVGRTEAFFGQGTRLTVV.